A selection of T cell receptor beta chains follows, all from one sample in a study of beta chain features in type 1 diabetes. The assay was immunoSEQ multiplex PCR, and TCRdb's table has in-frame clones only and misses some. The profile shows about 620,000 clones, around 16% of them singletons. The material sequenced was naive CD4+ T cells from blood. These receptors originate from a man between 18 and 35 years old in good health. CDR3s include the opening cysteine and the closing phenylalanine or tryptophan. The D gene is left open where the match is weak. The listing skips clone size in some rows; elsewhere it reads once, few, many or a size class.

d_call: .
clone_size: .
j_call: TRBJ2-5
v_call: TRBV15
cdr3_aa: CATSRAPGPQETQYF
cdr3_nt: TGTGCCACCAGCAGGGCTCCCGGACCACAAGAGACCCAGTACTTC

d_call: TRBD1
clone_size: few
j_call: TRBJ1-2
v_call: TRBV7-2
cdr3_aa: CASSGQGNYGYTF
cdr3_nt: TGTGCCAGCAGCGGACAGGGCAACTATGGCTACACCTTC

d_call: .
clone_size: .
j_call: TRBJ2-7
v_call: TRBV6-5
cdr3_aa: CASMQSAYEQYF
cdr3_nt: TGTGCCAGCATGCAGTCCGCTTACGAGCAGTACTTC

d_call: TRBD1
clone_size: few
j_call: TRBJ1-5
v_call: TRBV27
cdr3_aa: CASSRRTGKSNQPQHF
cdr3_nt: TGTGCCAGCAGCCGAAGGACAGGGAAGAGCAATCAGCCCCAGCATTTT

d_call: TRBD2
clone_size: few
j_call: TRBJ2-7
v_call: TRBV7-9
cdr3_aa: CASSSSGGTYEQYF
cdr3_nt: TGTGCCAGCAGCTCGTCCGGGGGGACCTACGAGCAGTACTTC

d_call: TRBD2
clone_size: few
j_call: TRBJ2-7
v_call: TRBV11-2
cdr3_aa: CASSLGLAGGSDQYF
cdr3_nt: TGTGCCAGCAGCTTAGGACTAGCGGGAGGGTCTGACCAGTACTTC

d_call: .
clone_size: .
j_call: TRBJ2-1
v_call: TRBV30
cdr3_aa: CAWSVIILPLSTSSYNEQFF
cdr3_nt: TGTGCCTGGAGTGTGATTATCCTCCCTCTCTCTACGAGCTCCTACAATGAGCAGTTCTTC

d_call: .
clone_size: .
j_call: TRBJ2-7
v_call: TRBV28
cdr3_aa: CASSLGRRAVGEQYF
cdr3_nt: TGTGCCAGCAGTTTAGGTAGGCGAGCGGTGGGCGAGCAGTACTTC

d_call: TRBD1
clone_size: few
j_call: TRBJ2-1
v_call: TRBV15
cdr3_aa: CATSSYGQGVYNEQFF
cdr3_nt: TGTGCCACCAGCAGTTACGGACAGGGGGTGTACAATGAGCAGTTCTTC

d_call: .
clone_size: .
j_call: TRBJ1-6
v_call: TRBV27
cdr3_aa: CATQRGVGSSYNSPLHF
cdr3_nt: TGTGCCACCCAAAGGGGAGTGGGGAGCTCCTATAATTCACCCCTCCACTTT

d_call: TRBD1
clone_size: once
j_call: TRBJ2-7
v_call: TRBV4-3
cdr3_aa: CASSQEGTGGRGEQYF
cdr3_nt: TGCGCCAGCAGCCAAGAAGGGACAGGTGGAAGAGGCGAGCAGTACTTC

d_call: .
clone_size: .
j_call: TRBJ2-7
v_call: TRBV18
cdr3_aa: CASSPSTGAYEQYF
cdr3_nt: TGTGCCAGCTCACCATCTACAGGAGCCTACGAGCAGTACTTC

d_call: TRBD1
clone_size: few
j_call: TRBJ2-7
v_call: TRBV28
cdr3_aa: CASSLTGATYEQYF
cdr3_nt: TGTGCCAGCAGTTTAACAGGGGCGACGTACGAGCAGTACTTC